This TCR beta chain was recorded in a study of metastatic and nonmetastatic thyroid tumors. Whole-study context: Samples came from malignant and benign thyroid patients, and repertoires were compared across blood and tumor or nodule tissue. Findings and limits, study-wide: Within blood and tumor, benign nodules reportedly had significantly lower TCR beta diversity than malignant thyroid tumors did.

In the original processing: A classifier for distant metastasis in papillary thyroid cancer was constructed using CDR3 differences observed across clinicopathological groups. Through MiXCR, TCRdb re-clonotyped the PCR reads. TCRdb's processing, not the study's, gives the V and J calls here. This sample carries 15,000 to 20,000 clones, roughly an eighth of them seen once, and the ten largest clones take about a sixth. As concerns this clone: Its antigen remains unknown. A read error may account for a junction end that differs from germline.

Patients were all untreated before their thyroid surgery. This receptor was taken from a female donor with papillary thyroid cancer or a benign thyroid nodule (not recorded which). Some clones in this sample may be carry-over from other donors' samples. Specimen: tumor tissue.

CDR3 sequence: CVSKRQGWSTGGLFF. The CDR3 coding sequence is TGTGTCAGCAAAAGACAGGGGTGGAGCACCGGGGGGCTGTTTTTT. The chain has TRBV6-1 and TRBJ2-2; the match to TRBD1 covers 8 bases. The CDR3 loop spans 15 amino acids. The germline V gene has CDR1 MNHNS and CDR2 SASEGT.